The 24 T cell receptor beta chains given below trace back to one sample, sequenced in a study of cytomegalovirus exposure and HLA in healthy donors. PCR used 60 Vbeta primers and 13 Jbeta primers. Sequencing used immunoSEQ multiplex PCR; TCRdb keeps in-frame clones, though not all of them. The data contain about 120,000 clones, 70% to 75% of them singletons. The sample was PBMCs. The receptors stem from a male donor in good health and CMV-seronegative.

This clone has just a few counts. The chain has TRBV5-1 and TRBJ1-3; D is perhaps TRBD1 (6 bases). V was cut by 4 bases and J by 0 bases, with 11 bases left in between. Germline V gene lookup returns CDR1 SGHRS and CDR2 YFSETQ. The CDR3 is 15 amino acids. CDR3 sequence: CASSATGGSGNTIYF. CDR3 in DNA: TGCGCCAGCAGCGCGACAGGCGGCTCTGGAAACACCATATATTTT.

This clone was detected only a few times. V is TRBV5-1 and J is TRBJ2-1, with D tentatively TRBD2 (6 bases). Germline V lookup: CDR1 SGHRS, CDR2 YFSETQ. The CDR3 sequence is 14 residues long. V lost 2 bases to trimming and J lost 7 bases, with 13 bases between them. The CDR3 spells CASSFSQAGNEQFF. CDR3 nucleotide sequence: TGCGCCAGCAGCTTCTCCCAGGCGGGGAATGAGCAGTTCTTC.

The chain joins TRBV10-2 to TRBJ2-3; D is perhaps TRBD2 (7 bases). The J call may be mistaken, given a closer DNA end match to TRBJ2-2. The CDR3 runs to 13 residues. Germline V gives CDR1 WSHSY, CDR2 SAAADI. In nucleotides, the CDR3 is TGCGCCAGCAGTGAGTCGCGGGGGCTGCTCCTGTTTTTT. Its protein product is CASSESRGLLLFF.

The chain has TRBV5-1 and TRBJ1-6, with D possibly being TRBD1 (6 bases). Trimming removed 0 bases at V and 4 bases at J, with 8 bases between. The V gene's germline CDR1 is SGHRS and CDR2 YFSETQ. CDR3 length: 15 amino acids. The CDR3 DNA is TGCGCCAGCAGCTTGGAAGGGGGTTATAATTCACCCCTCCACTTT. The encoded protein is CASSLEGGYNSPLHF.

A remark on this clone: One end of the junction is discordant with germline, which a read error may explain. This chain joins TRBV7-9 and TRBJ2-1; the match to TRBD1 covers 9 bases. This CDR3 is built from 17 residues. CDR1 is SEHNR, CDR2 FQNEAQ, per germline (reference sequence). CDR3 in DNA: TGTTCCAGCAGCCCACGGACAGGGGCCGATAACTACAATGAGCAGTTCTTC. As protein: CSSSPRTGADNYNEQFF.

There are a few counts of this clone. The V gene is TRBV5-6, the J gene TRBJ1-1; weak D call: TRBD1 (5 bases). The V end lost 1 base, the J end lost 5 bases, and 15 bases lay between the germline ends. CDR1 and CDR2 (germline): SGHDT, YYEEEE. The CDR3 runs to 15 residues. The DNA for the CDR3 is TGTGCCAGCAGCTTGCGGGACTTCCCTAGGACTGAAGCTTTCTTT. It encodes CASSLRDFPRTEAFF. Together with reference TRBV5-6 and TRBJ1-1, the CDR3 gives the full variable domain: DAGVTQSPTHLIKTRGQQVTLRCSPKSGHDTVSWYQQALGQGPQFIFQYYEEEERQRGNFPDRFSGHQFPNYSSELNVNALLLGDSALYLCASSLRDFPRTEAFFGQGTRLTVV.

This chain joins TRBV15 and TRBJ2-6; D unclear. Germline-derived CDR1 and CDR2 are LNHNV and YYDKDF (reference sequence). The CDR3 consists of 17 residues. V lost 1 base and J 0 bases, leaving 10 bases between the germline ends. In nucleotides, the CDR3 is TGTGCCACCAGCAGAGGTGACCAGGTCTCTGGGGCCAACGTCCTGACTTTC. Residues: CATSRGDQVSGANVLTF. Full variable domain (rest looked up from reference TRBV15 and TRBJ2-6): DAMVIQNPRYQVTQFGKPVTLSCSQTLNHNVMYWYQQKSSQAPKLLFHYYDKDFNNEADTPDNFQSRRPNTSFCFLDIRSPGLGDTAMYLCATSRGDQVSGANVLTFGAGSRLTVL.

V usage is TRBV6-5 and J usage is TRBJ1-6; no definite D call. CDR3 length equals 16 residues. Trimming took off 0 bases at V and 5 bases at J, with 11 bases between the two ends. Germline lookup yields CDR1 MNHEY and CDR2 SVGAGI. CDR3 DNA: TGTGCCAGCAGTTACTCGACTGGCAGAAATAATTCACCCCTCCACTTT. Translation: CASSYSTGRNNSPLHF.

The CDR3 is CASSQDPGTGYGYTF. The CDR3 coding sequence is TGCGCCAGCAGCCAAGATCCCGGGACAGGGTATGGCTACACCTTC. The rearrangement joins TRBV4-3 to TRBJ1-2, with 9 bases identical to TRBD1. Per germline, CDR1 LGHNA and CDR2 YSLEER. The J segment lost 5 bases and the V segment lost 0 bases, leaving 4 bases of the junction unmatched. This CDR3 is built from 15 residues.

The CDR3: CASSLGRGIDEQYF. For the CDR3, the DNA is TGTGCCAGCAGCTTAGGCAGGGGCATCGACGAGCAGTACTTC. The chain uses TRBV7-2 and TRBJ2-7, with D perhaps TRBD1 (6 bases). The CDR3 runs 14 residues. Trimming took off 1 base at V and 5 bases at J, with 12 bases between the two ends. The germline V gene encodes CDR1 SGHTA and CDR2 FQGNSA.

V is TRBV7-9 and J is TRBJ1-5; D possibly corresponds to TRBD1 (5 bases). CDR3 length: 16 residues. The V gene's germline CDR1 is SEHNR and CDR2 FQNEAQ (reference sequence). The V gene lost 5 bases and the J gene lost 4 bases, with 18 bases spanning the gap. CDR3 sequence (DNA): TGTGCCAGCAGCCACGGAAGGGGCGGATTTAATCAGCCCCAGCATTTT. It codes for CASSHGRGGFNQPQHF.

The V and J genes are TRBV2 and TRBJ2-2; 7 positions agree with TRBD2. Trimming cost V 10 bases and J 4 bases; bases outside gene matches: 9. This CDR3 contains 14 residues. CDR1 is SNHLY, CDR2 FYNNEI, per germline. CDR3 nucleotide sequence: TGTGCCACCACGGAGCGGGGATCCACCGGGGAGCTGTTTTTT. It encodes CATTERGSTGELFF.

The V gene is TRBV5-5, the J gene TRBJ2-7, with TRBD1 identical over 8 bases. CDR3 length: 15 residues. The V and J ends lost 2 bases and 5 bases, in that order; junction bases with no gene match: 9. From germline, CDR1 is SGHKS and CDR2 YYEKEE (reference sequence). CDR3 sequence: CASSFYGQGLNEQYF. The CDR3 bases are TGTGCCAGCAGCTTCTATGGACAGGGCCTCAACGAGCAGTACTTC.

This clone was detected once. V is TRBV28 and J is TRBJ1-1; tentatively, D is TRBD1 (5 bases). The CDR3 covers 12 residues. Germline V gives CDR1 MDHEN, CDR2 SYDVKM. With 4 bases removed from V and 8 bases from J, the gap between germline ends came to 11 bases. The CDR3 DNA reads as TGTGCCAGCAGTTGGCAAGGGGCAGAAGCTTTCTTT. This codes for CASSWQGAEAFF.

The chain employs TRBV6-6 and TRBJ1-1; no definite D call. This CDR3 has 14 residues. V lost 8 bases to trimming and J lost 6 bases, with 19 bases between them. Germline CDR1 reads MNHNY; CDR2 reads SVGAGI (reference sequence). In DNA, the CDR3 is TGTGCCAGCCGGGGTGGAGGATCGAGTGCTGAAGCTTTCTTT. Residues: CASRGGGSSAEAFF.

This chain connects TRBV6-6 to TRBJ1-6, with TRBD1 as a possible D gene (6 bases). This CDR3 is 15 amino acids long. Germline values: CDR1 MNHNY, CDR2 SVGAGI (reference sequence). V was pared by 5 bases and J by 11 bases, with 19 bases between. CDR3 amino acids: CASSKGDGGGAPLHF. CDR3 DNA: TGTGCCAGCAGTAAGGGGGATGGGGGGGGTGCACCCCTCCACTTT.

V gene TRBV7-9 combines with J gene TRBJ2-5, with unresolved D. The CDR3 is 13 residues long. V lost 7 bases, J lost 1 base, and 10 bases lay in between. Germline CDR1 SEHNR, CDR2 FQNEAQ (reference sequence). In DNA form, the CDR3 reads TGTGCCAGCAACGCTTATAGCCAAGAGACCCAGTACTTC. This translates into CASNAYSQETQYF.

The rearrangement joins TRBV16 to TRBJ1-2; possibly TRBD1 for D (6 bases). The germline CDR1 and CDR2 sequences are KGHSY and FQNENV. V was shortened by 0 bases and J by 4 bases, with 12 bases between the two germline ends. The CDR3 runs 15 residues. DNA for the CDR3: TGTGCCAGCAGCCAATCGGCAGGGGAGAGCTATGGCTACACCTTC. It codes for CASSQSAGESYGYTF.

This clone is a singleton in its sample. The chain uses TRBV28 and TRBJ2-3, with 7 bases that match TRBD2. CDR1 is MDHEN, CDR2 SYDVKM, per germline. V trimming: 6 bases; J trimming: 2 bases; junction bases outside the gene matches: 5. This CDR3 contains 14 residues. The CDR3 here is CASRPSGYTDTQYF. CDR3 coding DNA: TGTGCCAGCAGGCCTAGCGGTTACACAGATACGCAGTATTTT.

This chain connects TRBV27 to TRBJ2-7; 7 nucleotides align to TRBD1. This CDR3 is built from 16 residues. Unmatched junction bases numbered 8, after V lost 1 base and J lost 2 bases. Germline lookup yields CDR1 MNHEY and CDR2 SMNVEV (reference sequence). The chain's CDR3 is CASSLLRQGAAYEQYF. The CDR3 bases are TGTGCCAGCAGTTTATTAAGACAGGGTGCGGCCTACGAGCAGTACTTC.

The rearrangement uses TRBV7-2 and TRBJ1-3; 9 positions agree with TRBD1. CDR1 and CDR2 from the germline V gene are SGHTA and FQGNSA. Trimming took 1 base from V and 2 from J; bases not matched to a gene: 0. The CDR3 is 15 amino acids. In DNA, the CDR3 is TGTGCCAGCAGCTTAGACAGGGGGCCTGGAAACACCATATATTTT. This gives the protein CASSLDRGPGNTIYF.

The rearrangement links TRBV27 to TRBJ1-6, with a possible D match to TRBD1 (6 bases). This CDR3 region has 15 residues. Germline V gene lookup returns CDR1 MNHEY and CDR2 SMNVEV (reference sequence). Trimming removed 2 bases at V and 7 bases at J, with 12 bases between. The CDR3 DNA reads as TGTGCCAGCAGTTTAGGCGGGGGGCGGAATTCACCCCTCCACTTT. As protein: CASSLGGGRNSPLHF.

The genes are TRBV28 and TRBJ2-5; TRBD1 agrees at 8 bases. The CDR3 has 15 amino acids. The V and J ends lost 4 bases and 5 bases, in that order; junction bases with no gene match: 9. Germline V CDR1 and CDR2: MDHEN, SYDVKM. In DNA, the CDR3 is TGTGCCAGCAGTTCGGGACAGGCCGAGCGGGAGACCCAGTACTTC. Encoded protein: CASSSGQAERETQYF.

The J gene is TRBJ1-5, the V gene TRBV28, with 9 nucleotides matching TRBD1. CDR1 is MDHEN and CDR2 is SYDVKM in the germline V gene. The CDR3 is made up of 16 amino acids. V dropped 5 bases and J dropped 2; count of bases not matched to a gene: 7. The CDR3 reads CASSPGTGHGNQPQHF. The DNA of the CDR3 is TGTGCCAGCAGTCCGGGGACAGGGCATGGCAATCAGCCCCAGCATTTT.